The entry below gives a single T cell receptor beta chain sequence along with its context. Its antigen is currently unknown. The data derive from a study of STAT5B mutations in CD4+ large granular lymphocyte leukemia. Findings of the study overall: Patient CD4-sorted repertoires stayed more clonal than healthy ones after leukemic-clone removal.

CDR1 is SGHTA and CDR2 is FQGNSA in the germline V gene. The CDR3 sequence is 15 residues long. Trimming pared 4 bases from V and 2 bases from J, leaving 13 bases between. Study processing details: Lowest detectable productive clonotype frequency was 2.59 x 10-5. The table came from immunoSEQ multiplex PCR; TCRdb's copy has only in-frame clones and leaves some out. D and trimming come from the DNA, and the V and J calls and clone size come from that table. The sample carries roughly 34,000 clones, just over 75% recorded once. Sequencing was carried out using CD4+ T cells from blood buffy coats. The sequence derives from a human donor in good health. The chain joins TRBV7-2 to TRBJ2-3; no definite D call. For the CDR3, the DNA is TGTGCCAGCAGCTCCCCCAGTGCCCCCACAGATACGCAGTATTTT. Protein product: CASSSPSAPTDTQYF.